Shown below are 21 T cell receptor beta chains from a single sample sequenced in a study of shared clonotypes between healthy human individuals. Method: immunoSEQ multiplex PCR; TCRdb's copy keeps in-frame clones and lacks some. Counted here are hundreds of thousands of clones, roughly three quarters occurring once; the ten biggest clones make up 12%. The sample comprised PBMCs. Receptor source: a woman aged 35 to 49 in good health. Some clones in this sample may be carry-over from other donors' samples.

V usage is TRBV19 and J usage is TRBJ2-2; D remains ambiguous. Germline V lookup: CDR1 LNHDA, CDR2 SQIVND (reference sequence). The ends were cut back, 5 bases at V and 4 bases at J, with 11 bases in the middle. CDR3 length: 14 amino acids. DNA of the CDR3: TGTGCCAGTAGTGAGGACGGAAGCACCGGGGAGCTGTTTTTT. Protein: CASSEDGSTGELFF.

This sequence joins TRBV7-3 and TRBJ2-7, with D maybe TRBD2 (6 bases). CDR1 is SGHTA and CDR2 is FQGTGA in the germline V gene. The CDR3 spans 16 residues. Trimming took 3 bases from V and 0 from J, leaving 15 bases between them. CDR3 in DNA: TGTGCCAGCAGCTTTGAGGGACTTACAAGCTCCTACGAGCAGTACTTC. Residues: CASSFEGLTSSYEQYF.

The chain uses TRBV5-1 and TRBJ2-1, with 7 bases matching TRBD2. The CDR3 totals 16 residues. CDR1 and CDR2 from the germline V gene are SGHRS and YFSETQ. With 0 bases clipped from V and 0 bases from J, the junction kept 3 bases outside the gene matches. The CDR3 loop is CASSLDGLDSYNEQFF. The CDR3 nucleotides read TGCGCCAGCAGCTTGGATGGACTAGACTCCTACAATGAGCAGTTCTTC.

This chain links TRBV30 with TRBJ2-7; D uncertain. The V end was cut by 2 bases, the J end by 0 bases, with 11 bases between. The CDR3 sequence is 14 residues long. Germline V gene lookup returns CDR1 GTSNPN and CDR2 SVGIG (reference sequence). The CDR3 loop is CAWSYSMSSYEQYF. Here the CDR3 DNA reads TGTGCCTGGAGTTACAGTATGAGCTCCTACGAGCAGTACTTC.

This clone was seen more than once but under ten times. The chain is built from TRBV5-1 and TRBJ2-2; D tentatively reads TRBD1 or TRBD2 (5 bases each). The V gene's germline CDR1 is SGHRS and CDR2 YFSETQ. CDR3 length: 17 residues. V was cut by 0 bases and J by 4 bases, with 16 bases left in between. Here the CDR3 DNA reads TGCGCCAGCAGCTTGGCCCCCCAGGGCGCGGGCACCGGGGAGCTGTTTTTT. This sequence encodes CASSLAPQGAGTGELFF. Full variable domain (rest looked up from reference TRBV5-1 and TRBJ2-2): KAGVTQTPRYLIKTRGQQVTLSCSPISGHRSVSWYQQTPGQGLQFLFEYFSETQRNKGNFPGRFSGRQFSNSRSEMNVSTLELGDSALYLCASSLAPQGAGTGELFFGEGSRLTVL.

This rearrangement joins TRBV5-6 to TRBJ1-5; D is unresolved. CDR1 and CDR2 from the germline V gene are SGHDT and YYEEEE. Trimming left V 0 bases short and J 5 bases short, with 12 bases between. This CDR3 comprises 15 residues. The CDR3: CASSLDGDLDQPQHF. CDR3 sequence (DNA): TGTGCCAGCAGCTTGGATGGGGATTTGGATCAGCCCCAGCATTTT.

This chain joins TRBV5-8 and TRBJ1-2, with unresolved D. V was shortened by 2 bases and J by 1 base, with 9 bases between the two germline ends. Germline-derived CDR1 and CDR2 are SGHTS and YDEGEE. The CDR3 has 14 amino acids. CDR3 residues: CASSFLRINYGYTF. In DNA form, the CDR3 reads TGTGCCAGCAGCTTCCTGCGGATTAACTATGGCTACACCTTC. Supplemented by reference TRBV5-8 and TRBJ1-2, the full variable domain reads EAGVTQSPTHLIKTRGQQATLRCSPISGHTSVYWYQQALGLGLQFLLWYDEGEERNRGNFPPRFSGRQFPNYSSELNVNALELEDSALYLCASSFLRINYGYTFGSGTRLTVV.

This clone is a singleton in its sample. A much larger clone differs from this one at a single base, so this may be a read error. Other DNA sequences of this sample code for an identical CDR3. The rearrangement links TRBV28 to TRBJ1-1, with 8 bases lining up with TRBD1. The CDR3 loop spans 16 amino acids. Germline V gene sequence: CDR1 MDHEN, CDR2 SYDVKM. CDR3 residues: CASSFGQGLDYTEAFF. The CDR3 DNA reads TGTGCCAGCAGTTTCGGACAGGGCTTAGATTACACTGAGGCTTTCTTT.

CDR3 region: CASSPRLAYNEQFF. As DNA, the CDR3 is TGTGCCAGCAGCCCGAGACTAGCCTACAATGAGCAGTTCTTC. The chain joins TRBV9 to TRBJ2-1; possibly TRBD2 for D (6 bases). CDR1 and CDR2 (germline): SGDLS, YYNGEE. V gave up 4 bases and J gave up 2 bases, with 10 bases separating them. The CDR3 covers 14 residues.

On this clone: Within the sample, other DNA sequences also encode this same CDR3. The chain couples TRBV18 to TRBJ2-7, with D uncertain. Between the trimmed V and J ends, which lost 3 bases and 2 bases, there was a span of 8 bases. Looked up from germline, CDR1 is KGHSH and CDR2 is LQKENI. The CDR3 extends over 13 amino acids. CDR3 sequence (DNA): TGTGCCAGCTCACCCAGCAGTCCCTACGAGCAGTACTTC. It specifies CASSPSSPYEQYF.

V usage is TRBV6-6 and J usage is TRBJ1-2; D uncertain. V was pared by 1 base and J by 3 bases, with 9 bases between. Germline assignment: CDR1 MNHNY and CDR2 SVGAGI (reference sequence). The CDR3 totals 14 residues. The CDR3 protein is CASSYLRGDYGYTF. The CDR3 bases are TGTGCCAGCAGTTACTTGCGGGGTGACTATGGCTACACCTTC.

This sequence joins TRBV13 and TRBJ2-7, with D uncertain. V dropped 0 bases and J dropped 5 bases, with 11 bases sitting between them. CDR1 PRHDT and CDR2 FYEKMQ come from the germline V gene (reference sequence). The CDR3 totals 14 residues. The CDR3 coding sequence is TGTGCCAGCAGCTTAGGGGGAAGGTGGCACGAGCAGTACTTC. Its protein is CASSLGGRWHEQYF.

V gene TRBV6-5 combines with J gene TRBJ1-1; 7 positions match TRBD1. The CDR3 has 14 residues. With V trimmed by 6 bases and J by 4 bases, 8 bases remained unmatched. The germline CDR1 and CDR2 sequences are MNHEY and SVGAGI. The CDR3 is CASRVKGARTEAFF. The CDR3 coding sequence is TGTGCCAGCAGGGTAAAGGGGGCGCGCACTGAAGCTTTCTTT.

V and J are TRBV18 and TRBJ1-2; tentative D call: TRBD1 (6 bases). V was shortened by 2 bases and J by 5 bases, with 12 bases between the two germline ends. CDR1 is KGHSH, CDR2 LQKENI, per germline. The CDR3 is 14 amino acids. The CDR3 region is CASSPRGQNYGYTF. In DNA, the CDR3 is TGTGCCAGCTCACCAAGGGGACAAAATTATGGCTACACCTTC.

CDR3 residues: CASSPGLAGVFEQFF. CDR3 in DNA: TGTGCCAGCAGCCCAGGACTAGCGGGAGTGTTTGAGCAGTTCTTC. This rearrangement joins TRBV5-6 to TRBJ2-1; 13 bases are shared with TRBD2. The ends lost 4 bases at V and 9 bases at J; junction bases unmatched: 7. Per germline, CDR1 SGHDT and CDR2 YYEEEE. The CDR3 covers 15 residues.

This chain joins TRBV7-3 and TRBJ1-4; the D is unclear. V gave up 5 bases and J gave up 7 bases, with 20 bases separating them. The germline CDR1 and CDR2 sequences are SGHTA and FQGTGA. The CDR3 totals 16 residues. CDR3 DNA: TGTGCCAGCAGCCGCGGAAAAAGGGTGCGAAGTGAAAAACTGTTTTTT. This translates into CASSRGKRVRSEKLFF.

Details on this clone: The same CDR3 can be traced to other DNA sequences in this sample. The chain recombines TRBV30 with TRBJ2-3; D remains unclear. V was cut by 0 bases and J by 1 base, with 5 bases left in between. The CDR3 extends over 13 amino acids. Germline CDR1 and CDR2: GTSNPN and SVGIG (reference sequence). CDR3 DNA sequence: TGTGCCTGGAGTGTGAAAGGCACAGATACGCAGTATTTT. Amino acids: CAWSVKGTDTQYF.

The CDR3 loop reads CASSLSIDNEQFF. CDR3 nucleotides: TGTGCCAGCTCACTCAGTATTGACAATGAGCAGTTCTTC. V gene TRBV18 combines with J gene TRBJ2-1; D unclear. The ends were cut back, 4 bases at V and 5 bases at J, with 9 bases in the middle. Germline V lookup: CDR1 KGHSH, CDR2 LQKENI. The CDR3 is 13 residues long.

This rearrangement joins TRBV28 to TRBJ1-1, with D hard to call. Trimming removed 2 bases at V and 7 bases at J, with 11 bases between. Germline V lookup: CDR1 MDHEN, CDR2 SYDVKM. This CDR3 is built from 13 residues. The CDR3 spells CASSLPSAGEAFF. Here the CDR3 DNA reads TGTGCCAGCAGTTTACCCTCCGCCGGTGAAGCTTTCTTT.

Note on this clone: Given a much more abundant clone one base away, this may be a read error. V and J are TRBV7-9 and TRBJ1-2, with 9 bases matching TRBD1. Per germline, CDR1 SEHNR and CDR2 FQNEAQ (reference sequence). The CDR3 consists of 13 residues. Unmatched junction bases numbered 0, after V lost 1 base and J lost 6 bases. CDR3 in amino acids: CASSLGTGDGYTF. The DNA for the CDR3 is TGTGCCAGCAGCTTAGGGACAGGGGATGGCTACACCTTC.

V is TRBV5-6 and J is TRBJ2-7; 9 positions agree with TRBD1. Germline CDR1 is SGHDT and CDR2 is YYEEEE. J lost 1 base, V lost 4 bases, and 9 bases had no gene match. This CDR3 is 16 amino acids long. CDR3 coding DNA: TGTGCCAGCAGCGAAAAGGGACAGGGAATGTCCTACGAGCAGTACTTC. This encodes CASSEKGQGMSYEQYF.